This T cell receptor (beta chain) was sequenced in a study of OX40 agonist ivuxolimab in advanced cancers. At the level of the study: Every 2 weeks, ivuxolimab was infused into the patients intravenously at between 0.01 and 10 mg/kg.

Samples were taken at baseline and on day 1 of cycles 4 and 7. Sequenced by immunoSEQ multiplex PCR; TCRdb stores in-frame clones only, minus some. The sample contains tens of thousands of clones, roughly nine tenths of which appear only once. Study conclusions and caveats: Circulating CD4+ and CD8+ T cells showed clonal expansion by week 6 at 0.1 to 3.0 mg/kg. Among the nonresponders, some also had low normalized T-cell clonal expansion.

About this clone itself: Its antigen is not identified.

CDR1 SGHAT and CDR2 FQDESV come from the germline V gene (reference sequence). Trimming pared 0 bases from V and 2 bases from J, leaving 6 bases between. This CDR3 is built from 14 residues. This sequence was found in an adult with an advanced solid tumor such as melanoma, head and neck, liver or kidney cancer. V usage is TRBV11-1 and J usage is TRBJ2-3, with no clear D. Sample: CD4+ or CD8+ T cells sorted from blood, taken in a trial of the OX40 agonist ivuxolimab. The DNA for the CDR3 is TGTGCCAGCAGCTTAGCGCCGGACACAGATACGCAGTATTTT. Encoded protein: CASSLAPDTDTQYF. The variable domain in full, completed from reference TRBV11-1 and TRBJ2-3, reads EAEVAQSPRYKITEKSQAVAFWCDPISGHATLYWYRQILGQGPELLVQFQDESVVDDSQLPKDRFSAERLKGVDSTLKIQPAELGDSAMYLCASSLAPDTDTQYFGPGTRLTVL.